These 26 T cell receptor beta chains were sequenced from one sample in a study of cytomegalovirus exposure and HLA in healthy donors. The PCR employed 60 Vbeta primers together with 13 Jbeta primers. Measured with immunoSEQ multiplex PCR; TCRdb has only the in-frame clones, and not every one. The sample shows over 90,000 clones, about 62% of them seen only once. Material: PBMCs. These receptor sequences come from a human donor in good health.

The V call is TRBV11-2, the J call TRBJ2-2; TRBD1 aligns across 7 bases. This CDR3 spans 17 amino acids. In germline, CDR1 is SGHAT, CDR2 FQNNGV. V dropped 0 bases and J dropped 5; count of bases not matched to a gene: 9. CDR3 region: CASSLDDQGVITGELFF. The CDR3 DNA follows: TGTGCCAGCAGCTTAGATGACCAGGGGGTAATAACCGGGGAGCTGTTTTTT.

This clone was counted only a few times. The rearrangement joins TRBV5-1 to TRBJ2-2; 7 nucleotides match TRBD1. The V gene end was trimmed by 4 bases and the J gene end by 4 bases; junction bases not matched to a gene: 10. CDR3 length: 16 amino acids. Germline-derived CDR1 and CDR2 are SGHRS and YFSETQ. The CDR3 DNA reads as TGCGCCAGCAGCGACAGGGCTAGTGGGGGCACCGGGGAGCTGTTTTTT. It yields the protein CASSDRASGGTGELFF. The variable domain in full, completed from reference TRBV5-1 and TRBJ2-2, reads KAGVTQTPRYLIKTRGQQVTLSCSPISGHRSVSWYQQTPGQGLQFLFEYFSETQRNKGNFPGRFSGRQFSNSRSEMNVSTLELGDSALYLCASSDRASGGTGELFFGEGSRLTVL.

The rearrangement uses TRBV19 and TRBJ1-5; TRBD1 matches 8 bases. This CDR3 has 18 amino acids. Trimming cost V 3 bases and J 1 base; bases outside gene matches: 11. Germline V CDR1 and CDR2: LNHDA, SQIVND (reference sequence). The DNA for the CDR3 is TGTGCCAGTAGTATGACAGGGGCGGACTTTATGAGCAATCAGCCCCAGCATTTT. Translated, it gives CASSMTGADFMSNQPQHF.

J is TRBJ1-2 and V is TRBV19; D might be TRBD1 (6 bases). The CDR3 loop spans 13 amino acids. CDR1 LNHDA and CDR2 SQIVND come from the germline V gene (reference sequence). V lost 3 bases and J lost 6, with 11 bases in between. The DNA for the CDR3 is TGTGCCAGTAGTATCCTGGGGGCGAATGGCTACACCTTC. Translation: CASSILGANGYTF.

This clone was counted between two and nine times. The chain couples TRBV7-9 to TRBJ2-3; 8 bases line up with TRBD2. The trim removed 3 bases at V and 6 bases at J, leaving 11 bases unmatched. Germline CDR1 SEHNR, CDR2 FQNEAQ (reference sequence). The CDR3 is 16 residues long. CDR3 sequence reads: CASSLGPAGVSDTQYF. Written as DNA, the CDR3 is TGTGCCAGCAGCTTGGGGCCAGCGGGAGTCAGCGATACGCAGTATTTT.

The chain joins TRBV5-6 to TRBJ1-1; no reliable D call. Trimming stripped 0 bases from V and 0 bases from J, with 9 bases between. The length of the CDR3 is 15 residues. Germline V gene data show CDR1 as SGHDT and CDR2 as YYEEEE. The CDR3 DNA sequence: TGTGCCAGCAGCTTGGCTCCCAGAATGAACACTGAAGCTTTCTTT. This translates into CASSLAPRMNTEAFF.

This rearrangement joins TRBV7-3 to TRBJ2-2; 7 bases agree with TRBD1. Germline V gene sequence: CDR1 SGHTA, CDR2 FQGTGA. V shed 0 bases and J 4 bases; nucleotides not matched to a gene: 2. The CDR3 is 15 residues long. CDR3: CASSLTGQSTGELFF. The CDR3 bases are TGTGCCAGCAGCTTAACGGGACAGAGCACCGGGGAGCTGTTTTTT. Filled out from reference TRBV7-3 and TRBJ2-2, the complete variable domain reads GAGVSQTPSNKVTEKGKYVELRCDPISGHTALYWYRQSLGQGPEFLIYFQGTGAADDSGLPNDRFFAVRPEGSVSTLKIQRTERGDSAVYLCASSLTGQSTGELFFGEGSRLTVL.

This clone was counted between two and nine times. This chain connects TRBV18 to TRBJ2-1; 7 bases align to TRBD1. J lost 2 bases, V lost 3 bases, and 7 bases had no gene match. The germline V gene encodes CDR1 KGHSH and CDR2 LQKENI. The CDR3 extends over 16 amino acids. The DNA for the CDR3 is TGTGCCAGCTCACCCACTACAAGGGGGCCCTACAATGAGCAGTTCTTC. It translates to CASSPTTRGPYNEQFF.

The chain combines TRBV5-4 with TRBJ2-1, with TRBD1 matching over 10 bases. CDR1 and CDR2 from the germline V gene are SGHNT and YYREEE (reference sequence). CDR3 length equals 15 residues. V was clipped by 0 bases and J by 9 bases; unmatched bases: 6. The CDR3 nucleotides are TGTGCCAGCAGCTTGGTTGGGACAGGGGTGAGTGAGCAGTTCTTC. Its translation is CASSLVGTGVSEQFF.

The chain links TRBV27 to TRBJ2-2, with D maybe TRBD1 (6 bases). The CDR3 has 19 amino acids. Germline V lookup: CDR1 MNHEY, CDR2 SMNVEV (reference sequence). V lost 5 bases and J lost 2, with 24 bases in between. The DNA of the CDR3 is TGTGCCAGCAGTACGGATCTACAGGTCCTAGGGGGAAACACCGGGGAGCTGTTTTTT. Residues: CASSTDLQVLGGNTGELFF.

This CDR3 is CARSLLCRGQNEKLFF. The CDR3 bases are TGTGCCAGAAGCTTGCTTTGCAGGGGGCAAAATGAAAAACTGTTTTTT. The chain joins TRBV5-3 to TRBJ1-4, with 8 bases that match TRBD1. TRBV5-3 is an open reading frame, and its role is uncertain. The CDR3 is 16 residues long. V dropped 1 base and J dropped 5; count of bases not matched to a gene: 7.

There are a few counts of this clone. The chain couples TRBV5-4 to TRBJ2-3, with D maybe TRBD1 (5 bases). There are 14 residues in the CDR3. Trimming took 2 bases from V and 5 from J, leaving 12 bases between them. Germline V gene data show CDR1 as SGHNT and CDR2 as YYREEE (reference sequence). The CDR3 DNA reads as TGTGCCAGCAGCTTACCAGGGTCCATAGATACGCAGTATTTT. Its protein product is CASSLPGSIDTQYF.

This sequence joins TRBV7-9 and TRBJ2-7; 9 positions match TRBD2. CDR3 length equals 14 residues. With 6 bases clipped from V and 1 base from J, the junction kept 4 bases outside the gene matches. Per the germline V gene, CDR1 is SEHNR and CDR2 is FQNEAQ (reference sequence). The CDR3 DNA is TGTGCCAGCAGTCTAGCGGGACATTCCTACGAGCAGTACTTC. Protein product: CASSLAGHSYEQYF. Complete variable domain (other parts from reference TRBV7-9 and TRBJ2-7): DTGVSQNPRHKITKRGQNVTFRCDPISEHNRLYWYRQTLGQGPEFLTYFQNEAQLEKSRLLSDRFSAERPKGSFSTLEIQRTEQGDSAMYLCASSLAGHSYEQYFGPGTRLTVT.

The chain recombines TRBV27 with TRBJ2-7, with a weak D call TRBD1 (6 bases). The CDR3 loop spans 14 amino acids. Germline CDR1 reads MNHEY; CDR2 reads SMNVEV (reference sequence). V gave up 1 base and J gave up 2 bases, with 9 bases separating them. The CDR3 protein is CASSLLAGAYEQYF. The CDR3 DNA is TGTGCCAGCAGTTTATTAGCAGGGGCCTACGAGCAGTACTTC.

This rearrangement joins TRBV14 to TRBJ2-7; 7 positions agree with TRBD2. J lost 6 bases, V lost 1 base, and 6 bases had no gene match. Germline CDR1 and CDR2: SGHDN and FVKESK. This CDR3 has 14 amino acids. The CDR3 DNA reads TGTGCCAGCAGCCAAGCCGGACTAGTTGGCGAGCAGTACTTC. Residues: CASSQAGLVGEQYF.

The chain recombines TRBV6-1 with TRBJ2-5; TRBD2 aligns across 12 bases. The J segment lost 5 bases and the V segment lost 0 bases, leaving 10 bases of the junction unmatched. Germline CDR1 reads MNHNS; CDR2 reads SASEGT. CDR3 size: 18 residues. The CDR3, as DNA: TGTGCCAGCAGTGAAGCGGCACTAGCGGGAGGCACCGACGAGACCCAGTACTTC. Amino acid sequence: CASSEAALAGGTDETQYF.

V gene TRBV7-9 combines with J gene TRBJ2-2; 9 nucleotides line up with TRBD2. Germline assignment: CDR1 SEHNR and CDR2 FQNEAQ (reference sequence). The CDR3 consists of 19 residues. Trimming cost V 6 bases and J 1 base; bases outside gene matches: 15. CDR3 loop: CASSSTLAGEDKNTGELFF. The CDR3 DNA reads as TGTGCCAGCAGTTCTACATTAGCGGGAGAGGATAAGAACACCGGGGAGCTGTTTTTT.

This chain links TRBV7-6 with TRBJ1-4; D is perhaps TRBD1 (5 bases). The CDR3 extends over 13 amino acids. Per germline, CDR1 SGHVS and CDR2 FNYEAQ. Trimming removed 1 base from V and 8 bases from J, with 8 bases in between. As DNA, the CDR3 is TGTGCCAGCAGCTTAGTTACAGGCGAAAAACTGTTTTTT. Translating gives CASSLVTGEKLFF.

This chain uses TRBV18 with TRBJ2-2, with 12 bases lining up with TRBD2. This CDR3 has 17 residues. The ends lost 2 bases at V and 7 bases at J; junction bases unmatched: 8. In germline, CDR1 is KGHSH, CDR2 LQKENI. This CDR3 reads CASSPETSGRLGGELFF. CDR3 nucleotides: TGTGCCAGCTCACCAGAGACTAGCGGGAGATTGGGCGGGGAGCTGTTTTTT. Complete variable domain (other parts from reference TRBV18 and TRBJ2-2): NAGVMQNPRHLVRRRGQEARLRCSPMKGHSHVYWYRQLPEEGLKFMVYLQKENIIDESGMPKERFSAEFPKEGPSILRIQQVVRGDSAAYFCASSPETSGRLGGELFFGEGSRLTVL.

The DNA for the CDR3 is TGTGCCAGCAGTGATCTGCGTGTCGAGGCCCAGCATTTT. Protein sequence: CASSDLRVEAQHF. The chain has TRBV2 and TRBJ1-5; D is unclear. V shed 3 bases and J shed 11 bases, with 14 bases lying between them. The germline V gene has CDR1 SNHLY and CDR2 FYNNEI. CDR3 size: 13 residues.

This chain connects TRBV6-1 to TRBJ1-3; perhaps TRBD1 as D (5 bases). Trimming pared 3 bases from V and 0 bases from J, leaving 15 bases between. Germline V gene sequence: CDR1 MNHNS, CDR2 SASEGT. The CDR3 has 17 residues. CDR3 sequence (DNA): TGTGCCAGCAGTGATTGGGGCTCACCAATCTCTGGAAACACCATATATTTT. Amino acid sequence: CASSDWGSPISGNTIYF.

CDR3 DNA: TGTGCTAGTGGTTTGGGGACAGGGGTTGTGGAGACCCAGTACTTC. Translation: CASGLGTGVVETQYF. The rearrangement links TRBV12-5 to TRBJ2-5, with 9 positions matching TRBD1. With 1 base clipped from V and 5 bases from J, the junction kept 5 bases outside the gene matches. This CDR3 contains 15 residues. Germline CDR1 LGHNT, CDR2 FRNRAP.

This clone was observed a few times. The chain combines TRBV28 with TRBJ2-5; 7 nucleotides line up with TRBD2. CDR1 and CDR2 (germline): MDHEN, SYDVKM. The junction had 8 bases not matched to a gene; V was cut back by 5 bases and J by 5 bases. The CDR3 consists of 14 residues. The CDR3 DNA follows: TGTGCCAGCAGTGCTAAGGGAGGGTGGGAGACCCAGTACTTC. Amino acids: CASSAKGGWETQYF.

This chain connects TRBV16 to TRBJ1-3; no definite D call. Germline CDR1 is KGHSY and CDR2 is FQNENV. The CDR3 runs 14 residues. Trimming shortened V by 4 bases and J by 0 bases, and 7 bases separated the two germline ends. The chain's CDR3 is CASSPVSSGNTIYF. CDR3 coding DNA: TGTGCCAGCAGCCCGGTGAGCTCTGGAAACACCATATATTTT.

The chain is built from TRBV5-4 and TRBJ2-7, with 9 bases lining up with TRBD2. In germline, CDR1 is SGHNT, CDR2 YYREEE (reference sequence). The CDR3 runs 15 residues. V shed 4 bases, J shed 2 bases, and the junction held 7 bases outside the gene matches. The CDR3 nucleotides are TGTGCCAGCAGCGCGGGGGGCGGGAGGGCCTACGAGCAGTACTTC. This encodes CASSAGGGRAYEQYF.

The table lists this clone with a count of one. J is TRBJ1-1 and V is TRBV7-9, with D perhaps matching TRBD1 (5 bases). The CDR3 has 14 residues. The germline V gene encodes CDR1 SEHNR and CDR2 FQNEAQ (reference sequence). V was trimmed by 3 bases and J by 4 bases, leaving 12 bases between them. This CDR3 is CASSLVQGGTEAFF. The CDR3, as DNA: TGTGCCAGCAGCTTGGTCCAGGGAGGCACTGAAGCTTTCTTT.